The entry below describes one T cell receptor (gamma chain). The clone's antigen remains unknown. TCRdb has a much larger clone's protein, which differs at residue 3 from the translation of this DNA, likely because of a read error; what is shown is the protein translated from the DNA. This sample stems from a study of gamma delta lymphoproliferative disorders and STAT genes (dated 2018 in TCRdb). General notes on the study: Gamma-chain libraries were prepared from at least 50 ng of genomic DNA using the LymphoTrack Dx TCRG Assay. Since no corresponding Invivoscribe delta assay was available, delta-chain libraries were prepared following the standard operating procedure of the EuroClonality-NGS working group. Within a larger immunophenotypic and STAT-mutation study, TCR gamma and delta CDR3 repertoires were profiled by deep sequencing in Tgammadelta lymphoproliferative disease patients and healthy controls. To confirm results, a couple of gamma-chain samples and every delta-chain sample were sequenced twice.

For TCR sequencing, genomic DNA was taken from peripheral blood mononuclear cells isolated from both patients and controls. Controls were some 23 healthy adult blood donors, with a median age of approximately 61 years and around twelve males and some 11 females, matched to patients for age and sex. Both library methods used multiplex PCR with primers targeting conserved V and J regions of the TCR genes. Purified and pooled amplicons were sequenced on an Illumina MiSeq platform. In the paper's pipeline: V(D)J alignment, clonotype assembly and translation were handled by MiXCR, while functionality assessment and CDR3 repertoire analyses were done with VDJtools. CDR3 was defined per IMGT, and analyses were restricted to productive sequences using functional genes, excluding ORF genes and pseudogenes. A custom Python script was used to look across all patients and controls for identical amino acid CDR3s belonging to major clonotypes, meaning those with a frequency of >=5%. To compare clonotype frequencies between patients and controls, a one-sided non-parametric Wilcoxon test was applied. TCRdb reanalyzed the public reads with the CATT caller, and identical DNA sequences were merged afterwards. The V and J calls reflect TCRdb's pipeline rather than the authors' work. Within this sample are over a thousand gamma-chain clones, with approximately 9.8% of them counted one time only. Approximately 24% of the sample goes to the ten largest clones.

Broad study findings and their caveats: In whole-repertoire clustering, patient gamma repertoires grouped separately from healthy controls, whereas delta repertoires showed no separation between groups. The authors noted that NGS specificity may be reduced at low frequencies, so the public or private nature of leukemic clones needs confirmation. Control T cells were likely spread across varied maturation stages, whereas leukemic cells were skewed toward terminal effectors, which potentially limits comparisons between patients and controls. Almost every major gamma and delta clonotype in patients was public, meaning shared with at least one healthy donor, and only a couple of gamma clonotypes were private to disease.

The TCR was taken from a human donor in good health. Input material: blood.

The CDR3 region has the sequence CAAINRQTYYKKLF. At the DNA level, the sequence is TGTGCCGCCATTAACCGACAAACTTATTATAAGAAACTCTTT. Recombination joined TRGV4 with TRGJ1 or TRGJ2. TCRdb carries no J gene annotation; the J gene was assigned here by matching the DNA with germline. CDR1 and CDR2 were assigned from the germline V gene as EGSTGY and YDSYTSSV. Including the terminal cysteine and phenylalanine, the CDR3 comprises 14 residues. Only the CDR3 region is kept as DNA, spanning 42 bases read in frame from base 1. After removal of 12 bases from V and 3 bases from J, the junction retains 17 bases not matched to a gene.